This is a list of T cell receptor beta chains from one sample in a study of cytomegalovirus exposure and HLA in healthy donors. Assay used: immunoSEQ multiplex PCR; TCRdb lists only in-frame clones, some missing. The sample consists of roughly 56,000 clones, 85% to 95% of them appearing once. The sample consisted of PBMCs. These receptors were taken from a man between 18 and 29 years old in good health and CMV-seronegative. Each CDR3 is given with its conserved first and last residue. The D gene is left open where the match is weak. Not every row has a clone size; where given, it reads once, few, many or a size class.

v_call: TRBV28
clone_size: .
j_call: TRBJ1-2
d_call: TRBD1
cdr3_aa: CASIPGQELNYGYTF
cdr3_nt: TGTGCCAGCATCCCGGGACAGGAGCTGAACTATGGCTACACCTTC

v_call: TRBV5-1
clone_size: .
j_call: TRBJ2-2
d_call: TRBD1
cdr3_aa: CASSNFYRDSPQDTGELFF
cdr3_nt: TGCGCCAGCAGCAACTTCTACCGGGACAGCCCCCAGGACACCGGGGAGCTGTTTTTT

v_call: TRBV30
clone_size: .
j_call: TRBJ1-1
d_call: .
cdr3_aa: CACETGNTEAFF
cdr3_nt: TGTGCCTGCGAGACAGGTAACACTGAAGCTTTCTTT

v_call: TRBV6-1
clone_size: .
j_call: TRBJ2-1
d_call: .
cdr3_aa: CASSAPFRFDEQFF
cdr3_nt: TGTGCCAGCAGTGCCCCTTTCAGATTTGATGAGCAGTTCTTC

v_call: TRBV19
clone_size: .
j_call: TRBJ1-2
d_call: TRBD1
cdr3_aa: CASGQGLGYGYTF
cdr3_nt: TGTGCCAGTGGACAGGGTTTGGGGTATGGCTACACCTTC

v_call: TRBV4-3
clone_size: once
j_call: TRBJ2-7
d_call: .
cdr3_aa: CASSLAAGHYEQYF
cdr3_nt: TGCGCCAGCAGCCTAGCGGCAGGCCACTACGAGCAGTACTTC

v_call: TRBV27
clone_size: .
j_call: TRBJ1-1
d_call: .
cdr3_aa: CASSFTGGGRTTEAFF
cdr3_nt: TGTGCCAGCAGTTTCACGGGTGGGGGGAGGACCACTGAAGCTTTCTTT

v_call: TRBV7-2
clone_size: .
j_call: TRBJ1-4
d_call: TRBD1
cdr3_aa: CASSPQGKNEKLFF
cdr3_nt: TGTGCCAGCAGCCCACAGGGGAAGAATGAAAAACTGTTTTTT

v_call: TRBV4-1
clone_size: .
j_call: TRBJ2-3
d_call: TRBD1
cdr3_aa: CASRQGDLRTGGTDTQYF
cdr3_nt: TGCGCCAGCAGGCAAGGTGATTTACGGACAGGGGGCACAGATACGCAGTATTTT

v_call: TRBV11-3
clone_size: .
j_call: TRBJ2-7
d_call: TRBD2
cdr3_aa: CASSSGLAGEQYF
cdr3_nt: TGTGCCAGCAGCTCGGGACTAGCAGGGGAGCAGTACTTC

v_call: TRBV5-4
clone_size: .
j_call: TRBJ2-1
d_call: TRBD2
cdr3_aa: CASSVSGRSDNEQFF
cdr3_nt: TGTGCCAGCAGCGTTAGCGGGAGGTCCGACAATGAGCAGTTCTTC

v_call: TRBV7-8
clone_size: .
j_call: TRBJ1-4
d_call: .
cdr3_aa: CASSSGLLGEKLFF
cdr3_nt: TGTGCCAGCAGCTCGGGACTCTTGGGTGAAAAACTGTTTTTT

v_call: TRBV10-1
clone_size: .
j_call: TRBJ1-3
d_call: TRBD1
cdr3_aa: CASTRMGQTPSGNTIYF
cdr3_nt: TGCGCCAGCACCAGAATGGGACAGACCCCCTCTGGAAACACCATATATTTT

v_call: TRBV30
clone_size: .
j_call: TRBJ2-3
d_call: TRBD2
cdr3_aa: CAWTAGGLTDTQYF
cdr3_nt: TGTGCCTGGACGGCGGGAGGGTTGACAGATACGCAGTATTTT

v_call: TRBV7-9
clone_size: .
j_call: TRBJ1-1
d_call: .
cdr3_aa: CASSLGQYRAEAFF
cdr3_nt: TGTGCCAGCAGCTTAGGGCAGTACCGGGCTGAAGCTTTCTTT

v_call: TRBV6-5
clone_size: .
j_call: TRBJ1-2
d_call: .
cdr3_aa: CASWGGSAYGYTF
cdr3_nt: TGTGCCAGCTGGGGGGGCTCGGCTTATGGCTACACCTTC

v_call: TRBV7-2
clone_size: .
j_call: TRBJ2-7
d_call: .
cdr3_aa: CASSSGTTYEQYF
cdr3_nt: TGTGCCAGCAGCTCCGGGACAACCTACGAGCAGTACTTC

v_call: TRBV28
clone_size: .
j_call: TRBJ1-1
d_call: .
cdr3_aa: CASNPLGGQGPEAFF
cdr3_nt: TGTGCCAGCAACCCTTTGGGGGGGCAGGGACCTGAAGCTTTCTTT

v_call: TRBV10-1
clone_size: .
j_call: TRBJ2-6
d_call: TRBD1
cdr3_aa: CASSAGTGTGANVLTF
cdr3_nt: TGCGCCAGCAGTGCTGGGACAGGAACTGGGGCCAACGTCCTGACTTTC

v_call: TRBV5-1
clone_size: .
j_call: TRBJ2-7
d_call: .
cdr3_aa: CASSPWDIYEQYF
cdr3_nt: TGCGCCAGCAGCCCCTGGGACATCTACGAGCAGTACTTC

v_call: TRBV27
clone_size: .
j_call: TRBJ1-5
d_call: TRBD1
cdr3_aa: CASSFWGQGEGQPQHF
cdr3_nt: TGTGCCAGCAGTTTCTGGGGACAGGGTGAGGGGCAGCCCCAGCATTTT

v_call: TRBV10-2
clone_size: .
j_call: TRBJ2-7
d_call: TRBD2
cdr3_aa: CASVAGEGPYEQYF
cdr3_nt: TGCGCCAGCGTCGCGGGGGAGGGCCCCTACGAGCAGTACTTC

v_call: TRBV6-4
clone_size: .
j_call: TRBJ1-1
d_call: .
cdr3_aa: CASNPRNTEAFF
cdr3_nt: TGTGCCAGCAACCCCAGGAACACTGAAGCTTTCTTT

v_call: TRBV28
clone_size: .
j_call: TRBJ2-1
d_call: .
cdr3_aa: CASGDSVLQNEQFF
cdr3_nt: TGTGCCAGTGGGGACTCCGTACTGCAGAATGAGCAGTTCTTC

v_call: TRBV29-1
clone_size: once
j_call: TRBJ1-1
d_call: .
cdr3_aa: CSVRPGGAEAFF
cdr3_nt: TGCAGCGTCCGACCGGGGGGCGCTGAAGCTTTCTTT

v_call: TRBV6-1
clone_size: .
j_call: TRBJ2-7
d_call: TRBD1
cdr3_aa: CASKPGQGAHEQYF
cdr3_nt: TGTGCCAGTAAACCGGGACAGGGGGCTCACGAGCAGTACTTC